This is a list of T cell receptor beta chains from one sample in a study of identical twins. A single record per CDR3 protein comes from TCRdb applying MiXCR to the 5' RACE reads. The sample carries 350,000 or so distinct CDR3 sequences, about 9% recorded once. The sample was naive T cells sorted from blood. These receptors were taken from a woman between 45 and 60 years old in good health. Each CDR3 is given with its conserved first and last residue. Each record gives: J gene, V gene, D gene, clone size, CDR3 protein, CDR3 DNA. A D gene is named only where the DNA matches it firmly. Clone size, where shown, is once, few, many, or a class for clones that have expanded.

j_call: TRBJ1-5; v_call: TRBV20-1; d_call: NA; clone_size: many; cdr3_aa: CSARRGGEQPQHF; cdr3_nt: TGCAGTGCTAGACGGGGGGGAGAACAGCCCCAGCATTTT
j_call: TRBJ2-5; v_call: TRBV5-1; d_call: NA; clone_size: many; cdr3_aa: CASSLVWQETQYF; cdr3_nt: TGCGCCAGCAGCTTGGTGTGGCAAGAGACCCAGTACTTC
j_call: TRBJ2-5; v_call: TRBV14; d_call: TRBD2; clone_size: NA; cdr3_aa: CASSQVFGRTHFGTQYF; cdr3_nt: TGTGCCAGCAGCCAAGTTTTCGGGAGGACACATTTTGGGACCCAGTACTTC
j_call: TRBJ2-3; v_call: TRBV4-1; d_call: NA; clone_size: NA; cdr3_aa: CASSQVALNTDTQYF; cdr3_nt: TGCGCCAGCAGCCAAGTGGCGCTCAACACAGATACGCAGTATTTT
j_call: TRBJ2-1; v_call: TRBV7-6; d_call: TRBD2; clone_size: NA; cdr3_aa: CASTRTGGRERTNNEQFF; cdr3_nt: TGTGCCAGCACCCGAACGGGTGGGCGGGAGAGGACGAACAATGAGCAGTTCTTC
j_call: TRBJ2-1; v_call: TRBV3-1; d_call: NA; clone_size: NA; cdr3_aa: CASSQDGQSSYNEQFF; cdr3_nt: TGTGCCAGCAGCCAAGATGGCCAGAGCTCCTACAATGAGCAGTTCTTC
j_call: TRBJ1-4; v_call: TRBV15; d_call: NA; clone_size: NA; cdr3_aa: CATYPVSRFIRNEKLFF; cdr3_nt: TGTGCCACCTATCCCGTCTCGCGGTTTATCAGAAATGAAAAACTGTTTTTT
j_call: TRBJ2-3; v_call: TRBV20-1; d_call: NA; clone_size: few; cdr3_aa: CSARARDRTYTDTQYF; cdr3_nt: TGCAGTGCTAGAGCCCGGGACCGCACCTACACAGATACGCAGTATTTT
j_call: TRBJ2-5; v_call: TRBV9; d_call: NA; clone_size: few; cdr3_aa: CASSVEAYQETQYF; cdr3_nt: TGTGCCAGCAGCGTAGAGGCTTACCAAGAGACCCAGTACTTC
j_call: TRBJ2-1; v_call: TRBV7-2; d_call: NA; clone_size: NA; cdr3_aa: CASSSNRDGSYNEQFF; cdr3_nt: TGTGCCAGCAGCTCGAACCGGGACGGTTCCTACAATGAGCAGTTCTTC
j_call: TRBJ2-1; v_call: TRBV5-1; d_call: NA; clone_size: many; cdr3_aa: CASNGGVDNEQFF; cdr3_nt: TGCGCCAGCAATGGAGGAGTGGACAATGAGCAGTTCTTC
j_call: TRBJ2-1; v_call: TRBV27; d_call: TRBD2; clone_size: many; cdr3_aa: CASIVAGGPFNEQFF; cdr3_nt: TGTGCCAGCATCGTAGCGGGAGGCCCCTTCAATGAGCAGTTCTTC
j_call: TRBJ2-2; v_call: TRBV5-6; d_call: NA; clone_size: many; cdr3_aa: CASSFLSEGSNTGELFF; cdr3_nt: TGTGCCAGCAGCTTCCTCTCTGAGGGATCGAACACCGGGGAGCTGTTTTTT
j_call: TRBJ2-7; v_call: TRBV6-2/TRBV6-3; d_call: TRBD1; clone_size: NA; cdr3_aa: CASSQPTGDKQYF; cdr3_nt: TGTGCCAGCAGTCAGCCGACAGGGGACAAGCAGTACTTC
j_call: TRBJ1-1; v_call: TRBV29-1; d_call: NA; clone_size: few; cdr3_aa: CSVESAAKDWDTEAFF; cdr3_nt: TGCAGCGTTGAATCGGCCGCGAAGGACTGGGACACTGAAGCTTTCTTT
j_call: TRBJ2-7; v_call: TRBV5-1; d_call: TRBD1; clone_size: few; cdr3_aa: CASSTSGQGSYEQYF; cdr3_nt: TGCGCCAGCAGCACTTCCGGACAGGGTTCCTACGAGCAGTACTTC
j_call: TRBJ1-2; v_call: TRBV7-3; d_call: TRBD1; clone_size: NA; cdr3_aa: CASSPSGQGVYGYTF; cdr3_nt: TGTGCCAGCAGCCCTTCGGGACAGGGAGTCTATGGCTACACCTTC
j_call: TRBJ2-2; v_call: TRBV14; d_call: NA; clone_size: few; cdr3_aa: CASSRPNRDPLNTGELFF; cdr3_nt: TGTGCCAGCAGCCGACCTAACAGGGACCCACTGAACACCGGGGAGCTGTTTTTT
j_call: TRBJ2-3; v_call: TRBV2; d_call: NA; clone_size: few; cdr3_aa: CASIVGSGRTDTQYF; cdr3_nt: TGTGCCAGCATCGTTGGGAGCGGCCGCACAGATACGCAGTATTTT
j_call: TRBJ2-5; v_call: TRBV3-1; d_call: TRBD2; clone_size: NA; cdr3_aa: CASSQKRERETQYF; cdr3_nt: TGTGCCAGCAGCCAGAAGCGGGAGAGGGAGACCCAGTACTTC
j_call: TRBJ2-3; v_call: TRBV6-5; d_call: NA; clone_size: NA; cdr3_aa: CASSYTFTDTQYF; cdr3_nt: TGTGCCAGCAGTTACACTTTTACAGATACGCAGTATTTT
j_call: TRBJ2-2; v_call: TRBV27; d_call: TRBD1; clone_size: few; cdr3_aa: CASSATGGSGELFF; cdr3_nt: TGTGCCAGCAGTGCGACAGGGGGCTCCGGGGAGCTGTTTTTT
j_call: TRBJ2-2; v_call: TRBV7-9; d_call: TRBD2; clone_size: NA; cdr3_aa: CASSPHPRGRNTGELFF; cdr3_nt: TGTGCCAGCAGTCCCCACCCCCGCGGGAGGAACACCGGGGAGCTGTTTTTT
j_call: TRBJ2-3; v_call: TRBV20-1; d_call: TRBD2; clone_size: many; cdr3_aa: CSAAAGTSGGDTQYF; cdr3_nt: TGCAGTGCGGCCGCCGGGACTAGCGGGGGGGATACGCAGTATTTT
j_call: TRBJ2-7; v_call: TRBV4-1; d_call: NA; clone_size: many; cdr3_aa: CASSQAGLVDEQYF; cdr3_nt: TGCGCCAGCAGCCAAGCGGGACTGGTTGACGAGCAGTACTTC
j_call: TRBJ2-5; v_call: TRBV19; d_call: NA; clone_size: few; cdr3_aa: CASSIGHQETQYF; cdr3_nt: TGTGCCAGTAGTATCGGGCACCAAGAGACCCAGTACTTC
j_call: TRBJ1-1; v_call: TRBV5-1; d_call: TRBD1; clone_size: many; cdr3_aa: CASSTAGGNTEAFF; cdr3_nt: TGCGCCAGCAGCACGGCAGGGGGGAACACTGAAGCTTTCTTT
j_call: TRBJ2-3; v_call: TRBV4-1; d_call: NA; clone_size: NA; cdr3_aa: CASSQAQGPSTDTQYF; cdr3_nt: TGCGCCAGCAGCCAAGCTCAGGGTCCTAGCACAGATACGCAGTATTTT
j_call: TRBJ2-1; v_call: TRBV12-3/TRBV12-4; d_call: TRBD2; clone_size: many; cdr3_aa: CASSFGAGGPLGLF; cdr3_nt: TGTGCCAGCAGTTTTGGAGCGGGAGGTCCCCTCGGTCTCTTC
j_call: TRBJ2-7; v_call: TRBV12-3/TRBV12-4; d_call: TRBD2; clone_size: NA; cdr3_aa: CASRIGRDDYEQYF; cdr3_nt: TGTGCCAGCAGAATCGGGAGGGATGATTACGAGCAGTACTTC
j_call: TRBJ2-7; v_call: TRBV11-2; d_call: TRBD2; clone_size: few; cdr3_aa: CASSFTSGSVSSYEQYF; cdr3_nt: TGTGCCAGCAGCTTTACTAGCGGGAGTGTTAGCTCCTACGAGCAGTACTTC
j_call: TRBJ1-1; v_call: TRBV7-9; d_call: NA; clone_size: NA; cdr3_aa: CASSLALTGPNTEAFF; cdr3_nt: TGTGCCAGCAGCTTAGCGCTTACGGGGCCGAACACTGAAGCTTTCTTT
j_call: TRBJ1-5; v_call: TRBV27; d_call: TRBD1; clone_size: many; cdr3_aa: CASSPGGHQPQHF; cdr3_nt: TGTGCCAGCAGCCCAGGGGGTCATCAGCCCCAGCATTTT
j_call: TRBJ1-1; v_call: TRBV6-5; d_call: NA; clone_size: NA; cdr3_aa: CASSSYLNTEAFF; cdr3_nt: TGTGCCAGCAGTTCCTACTTGAACACTGAAGCTTTCTTT
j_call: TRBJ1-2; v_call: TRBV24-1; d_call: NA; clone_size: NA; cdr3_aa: CATSYPGQKGYTF; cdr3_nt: TGTGCCACCAGTTACCCGGGACAAAAGGGCTACACCTTC
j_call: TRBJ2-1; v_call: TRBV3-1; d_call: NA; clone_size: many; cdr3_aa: CASSPIRANEQFF; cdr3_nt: TGTGCCAGCAGCCCCATCAGGGCCAATGAGCAGTTCTTC
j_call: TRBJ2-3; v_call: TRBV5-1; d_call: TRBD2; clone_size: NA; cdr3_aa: CASSLFAGGVGDTQYF; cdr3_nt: TGCGCCAGCAGCTTGTTCGCGGGAGGAGTGGGAGATACGCAGTATTTT
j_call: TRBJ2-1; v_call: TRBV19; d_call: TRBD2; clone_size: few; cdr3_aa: CASSNRPGTSGRASYNEQFF; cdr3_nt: TGTGCCAGTAGTAACCGTCCCGGGACTAGCGGGAGGGCCTCCTACAATGAGCAGTTCTTC
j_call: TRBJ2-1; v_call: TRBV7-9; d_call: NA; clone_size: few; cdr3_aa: CATTYPGPEGLGSYNEQFF; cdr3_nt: TGTGCCACCACATACCCGGGACCCGAAGGATTGGGGTCCTACAATGAGCAGTTCTTC
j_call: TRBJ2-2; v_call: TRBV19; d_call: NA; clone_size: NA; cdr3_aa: CASKRTEDFGELFF; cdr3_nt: TGTGCCTCAAAACGGACGGAAGATTTCGGGGAGCTGTTTTTT
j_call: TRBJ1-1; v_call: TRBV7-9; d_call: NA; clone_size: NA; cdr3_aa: CASSLVREGNTEAFF; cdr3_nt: TGTGCCAGCAGCTTAGTCCGGGAGGGTAATACTGAAGCTTTCTTT
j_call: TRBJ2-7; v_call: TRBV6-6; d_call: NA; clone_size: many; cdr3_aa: CASSYSTLGEQYF; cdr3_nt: TGTGCCAGCAGTTACTCGACTCTCGGGGAGCAGTACTTC
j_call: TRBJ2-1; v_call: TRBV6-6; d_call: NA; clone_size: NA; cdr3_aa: CASTPGRELNEQFF; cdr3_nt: TGTGCCAGCACCCCCGGCCGGGAGCTGAATGAGCAGTTCTTC
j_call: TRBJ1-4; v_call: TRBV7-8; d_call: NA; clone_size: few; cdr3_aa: CASSLGYGNEKLFF; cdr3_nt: TGTGCCAGCAGCTTAGGATATGGGAATGAAAAACTGTTTTTT
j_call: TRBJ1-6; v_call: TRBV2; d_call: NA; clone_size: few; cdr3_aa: CARGGSHNSPLHF; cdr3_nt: TGTGCCCGCGGAGGTAGCCATAATTCACCCCTCCACTTT
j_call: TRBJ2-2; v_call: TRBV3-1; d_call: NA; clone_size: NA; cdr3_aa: CASSHSTNTGELFF; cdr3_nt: TGTGCCAGCAGCCACTCTACGAACACCGGGGAGCTGTTTTTT
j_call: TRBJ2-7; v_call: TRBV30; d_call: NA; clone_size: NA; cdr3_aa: CAWSVVRRRLAEQYF; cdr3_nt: TGTGCCTGGAGTGTAGTCCGCCGGAGGCTCGCCGAGCAGTACTTC
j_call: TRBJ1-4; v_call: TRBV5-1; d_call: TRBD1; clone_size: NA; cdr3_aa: CASTLQGEKLFF; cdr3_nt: TGCGCCAGCACCCTACAGGGGGAGAAACTGTTTTTT
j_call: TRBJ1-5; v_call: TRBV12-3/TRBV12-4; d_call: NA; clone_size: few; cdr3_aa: CASSLYNQPQHF; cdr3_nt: TGTGCCAGCAGCCTCTATAATCAGCCCCAGCATTTT
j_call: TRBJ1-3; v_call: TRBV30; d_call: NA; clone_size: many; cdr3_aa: CAWSVRLDSGNTIYF; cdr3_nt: TGTGCCTGGAGTGTTCGGTTAGACTCTGGAAACACCATATATTTT
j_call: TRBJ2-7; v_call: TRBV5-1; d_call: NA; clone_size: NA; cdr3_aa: CASSLEGGPEQYF; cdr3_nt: TGCGCCAGCAGCTTGGAGGGGGGACCGGAGCAGTACTTC
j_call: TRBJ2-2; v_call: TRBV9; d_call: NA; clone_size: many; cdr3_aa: CASSVVEGKNTGELFF; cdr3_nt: TGTGCCAGCAGCGTAGTGGAGGGTAAGAACACCGGGGAGCTGTTTTTT
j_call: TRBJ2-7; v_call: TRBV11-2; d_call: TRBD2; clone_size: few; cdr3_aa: CASGNSGIGEQYF; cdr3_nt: TGTGCCAGCGGCAATAGCGGGATCGGCGAGCAGTACTTC
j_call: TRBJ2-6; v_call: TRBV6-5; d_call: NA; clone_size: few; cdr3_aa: CVGEGANVLTF; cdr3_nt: TGTGTGGGGGAAGGGGCCAACGTCCTGACTTTC
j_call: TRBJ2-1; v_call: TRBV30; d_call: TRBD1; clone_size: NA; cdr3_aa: CAWGRGLGTARYNEQFF; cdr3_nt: TGTGCCTGGGGTAGAGGGCTCGGGACAGCACGATACAATGAGCAGTTCTTC
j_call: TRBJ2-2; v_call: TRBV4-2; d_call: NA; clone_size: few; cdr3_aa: CASSQDSGELFF; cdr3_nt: TGTGCCAGCAGCCAAGATTCCGGGGAGCTGTTTTTT
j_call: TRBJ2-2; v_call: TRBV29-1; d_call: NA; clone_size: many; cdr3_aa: CSVPKLSGELFF; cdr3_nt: TGCAGCGTACCTAAACTTAGCGGGGAGCTGTTTTTT
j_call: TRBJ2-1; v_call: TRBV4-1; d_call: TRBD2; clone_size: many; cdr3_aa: CASSQVAASGINEQFF; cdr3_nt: TGCGCCAGCAGCCAAGTGGCGGCTAGCGGGATCAATGAGCAGTTCTTC
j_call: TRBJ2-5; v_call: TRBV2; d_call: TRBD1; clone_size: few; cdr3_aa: CASRHTTGHQETQYF; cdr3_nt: TGTGCCAGCAGGCACACGACAGGGCACCAAGAGACCCAGTACTTC
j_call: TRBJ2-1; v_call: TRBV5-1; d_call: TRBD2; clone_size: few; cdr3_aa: CASSPDRGGLAGTYNEQFF; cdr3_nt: TGCGCCAGCAGCCCGGACAGGGGTGGACTAGCGGGAACCTACAATGAGCAGTTCTTC